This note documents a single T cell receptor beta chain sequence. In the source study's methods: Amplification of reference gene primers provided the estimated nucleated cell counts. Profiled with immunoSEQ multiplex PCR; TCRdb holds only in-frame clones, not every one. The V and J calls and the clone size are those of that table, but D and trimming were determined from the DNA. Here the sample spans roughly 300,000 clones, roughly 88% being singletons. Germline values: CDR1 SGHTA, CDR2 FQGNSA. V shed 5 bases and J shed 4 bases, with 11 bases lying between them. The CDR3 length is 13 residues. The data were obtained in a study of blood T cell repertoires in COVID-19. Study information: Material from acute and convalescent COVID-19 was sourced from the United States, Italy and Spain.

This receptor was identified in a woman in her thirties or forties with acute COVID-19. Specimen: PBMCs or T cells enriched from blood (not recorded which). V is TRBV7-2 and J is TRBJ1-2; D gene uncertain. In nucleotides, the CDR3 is TGTGCCAGCAGCCACGACCGAGGCTATGGCTACACCTTC. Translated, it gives CASSHDRGYGYTF.